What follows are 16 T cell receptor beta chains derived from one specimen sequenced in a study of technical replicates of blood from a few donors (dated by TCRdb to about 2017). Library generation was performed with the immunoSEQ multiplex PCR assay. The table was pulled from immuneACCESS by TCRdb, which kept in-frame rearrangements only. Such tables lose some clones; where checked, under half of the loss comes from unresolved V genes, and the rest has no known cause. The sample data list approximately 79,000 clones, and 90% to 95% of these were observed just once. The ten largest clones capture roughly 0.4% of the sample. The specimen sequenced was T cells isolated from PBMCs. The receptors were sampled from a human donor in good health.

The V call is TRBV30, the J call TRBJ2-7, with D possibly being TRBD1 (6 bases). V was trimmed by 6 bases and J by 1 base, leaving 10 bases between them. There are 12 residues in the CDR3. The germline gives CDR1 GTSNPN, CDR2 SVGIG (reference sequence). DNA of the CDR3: TGTGCCTGTTGGGACATATCCTACGAGCAGTACTTC. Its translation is CACWDISYEQYF.

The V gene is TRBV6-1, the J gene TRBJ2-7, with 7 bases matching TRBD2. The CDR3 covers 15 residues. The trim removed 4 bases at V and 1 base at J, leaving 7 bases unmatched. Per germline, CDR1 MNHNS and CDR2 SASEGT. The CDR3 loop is CASSGEWGGSYEQYF. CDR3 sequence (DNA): TGTGCCAGCAGTGGCGAGTGGGGGGGATCCTACGAGCAGTACTTC.

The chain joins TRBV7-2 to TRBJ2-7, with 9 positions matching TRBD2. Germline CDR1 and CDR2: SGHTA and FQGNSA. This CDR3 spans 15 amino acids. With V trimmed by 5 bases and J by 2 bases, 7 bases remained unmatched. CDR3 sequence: CASSEEREATYEQYF. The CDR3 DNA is TGTGCCAGCAGCGAGGAGCGGGAGGCTACCTACGAGCAGTACTTC.

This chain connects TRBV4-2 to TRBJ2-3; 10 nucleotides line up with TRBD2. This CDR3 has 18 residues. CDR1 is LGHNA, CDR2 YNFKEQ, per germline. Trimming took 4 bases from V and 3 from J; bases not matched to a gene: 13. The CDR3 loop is CASSLWTSGDGRTDTQYF. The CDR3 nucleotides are TGTGCCAGCAGCCTTTGGACTAGCGGAGATGGAAGGACAGATACGCAGTATTTT.

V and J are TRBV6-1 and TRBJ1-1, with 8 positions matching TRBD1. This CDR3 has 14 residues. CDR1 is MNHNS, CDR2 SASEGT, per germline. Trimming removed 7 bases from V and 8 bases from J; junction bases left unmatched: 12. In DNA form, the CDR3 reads TGTGCCAGCATCAGACAGGGGTCTGTCCCCGAAGCTTTCTTT. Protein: CASIRQGSVPEAFF.

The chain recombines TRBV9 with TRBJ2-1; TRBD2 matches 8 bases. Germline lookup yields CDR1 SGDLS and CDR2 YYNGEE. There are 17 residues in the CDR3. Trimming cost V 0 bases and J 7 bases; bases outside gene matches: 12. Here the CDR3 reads CASSVAGGPLLGNEQFF. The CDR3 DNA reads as TGTGCCAGCAGCGTAGCGGGAGGGCCTCTACTTGGGAATGAGCAGTTCTTC. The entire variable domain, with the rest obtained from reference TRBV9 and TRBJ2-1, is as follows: DSGVTQTPKHLITATGQRVTLRCSPRSGDLSVYWYQQSLDQGLQFLIQYYNGEERAKGNILERFSAQQFPDLHSELNLSSLELGDSALYFCASSVAGGPLLGNEQFFGPGTRLTVL.

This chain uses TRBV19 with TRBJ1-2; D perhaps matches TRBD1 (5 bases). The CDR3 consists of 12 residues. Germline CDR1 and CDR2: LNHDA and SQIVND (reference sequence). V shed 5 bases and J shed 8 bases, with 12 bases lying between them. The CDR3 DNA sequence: TGTGCCAGTAGTGTCCAGGGAGGCGGCTACACCTTC. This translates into CASSVQGGGYTF.

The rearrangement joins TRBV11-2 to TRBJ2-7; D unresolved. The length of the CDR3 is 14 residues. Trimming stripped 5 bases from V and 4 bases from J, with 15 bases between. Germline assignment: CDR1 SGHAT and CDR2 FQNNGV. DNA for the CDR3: TGTGCCAGCAGCCCGCGAAATAGAGATTACGAGCAGTACTTC. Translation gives CASSPRNRDYEQYF.

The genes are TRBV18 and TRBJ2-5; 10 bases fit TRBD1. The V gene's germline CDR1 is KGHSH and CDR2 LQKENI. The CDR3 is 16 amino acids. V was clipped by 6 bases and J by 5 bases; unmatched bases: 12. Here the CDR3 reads CASSLRQGASSETQYF. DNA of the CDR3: TGTGCCAGCTCGCTCCGACAGGGGGCCTCCTCGGAGACCCAGTACTTC.

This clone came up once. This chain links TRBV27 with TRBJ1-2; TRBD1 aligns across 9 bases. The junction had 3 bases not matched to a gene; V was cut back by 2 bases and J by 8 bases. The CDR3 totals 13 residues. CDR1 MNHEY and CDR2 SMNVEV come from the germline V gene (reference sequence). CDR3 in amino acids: CASSLDRGKGYTF. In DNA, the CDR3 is TGTGCCAGCAGTTTAGACAGGGGGAAAGGCTACACCTTC.

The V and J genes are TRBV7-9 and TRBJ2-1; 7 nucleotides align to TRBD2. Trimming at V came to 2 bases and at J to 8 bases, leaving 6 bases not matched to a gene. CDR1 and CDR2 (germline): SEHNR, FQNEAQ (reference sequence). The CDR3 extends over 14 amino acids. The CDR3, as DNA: TGTGCCAGCAGCTTAAAAGCGGGAATCTATGAGCAGTTCTTC. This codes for CASSLKAGIYEQFF.

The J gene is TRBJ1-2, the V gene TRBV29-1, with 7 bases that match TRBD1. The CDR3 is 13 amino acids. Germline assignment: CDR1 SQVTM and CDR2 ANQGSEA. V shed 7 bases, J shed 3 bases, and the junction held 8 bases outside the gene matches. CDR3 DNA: TGCAGCGAGGTAGACAGGGAAGACTATGGCTACACCTTC. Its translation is CSEVDREDYGYTF.

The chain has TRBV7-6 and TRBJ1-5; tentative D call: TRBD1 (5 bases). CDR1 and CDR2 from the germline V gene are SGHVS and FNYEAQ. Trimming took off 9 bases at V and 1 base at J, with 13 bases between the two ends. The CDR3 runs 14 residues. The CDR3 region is CARGDSRSNQPQHF. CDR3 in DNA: TGTGCCAGGGGGGACTCTCGGAGCAATCAGCCCCAGCATTTT.

CDR3 amino acids: CASRFRLAGTYEQYF. CDR3 DNA sequence: TGTGCCAGCAGATTTAGACTAGCGGGGACCTACGAGCAGTACTTC. The J gene is TRBJ2-7, the V gene TRBV6-1, with 11 bases fitting TRBD2. CDR3 length equals 15 residues. Germline V lookup: CDR1 MNHNS, CDR2 SASEGT. V shed 6 bases, J shed 2 bases, and the junction held 6 bases outside the gene matches.

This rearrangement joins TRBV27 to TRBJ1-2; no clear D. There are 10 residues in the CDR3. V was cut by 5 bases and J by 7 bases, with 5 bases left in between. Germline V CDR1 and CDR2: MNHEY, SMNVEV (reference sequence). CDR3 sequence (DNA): TGTGCCAGCAGTCTCGGTGGCTACACCTTC. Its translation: CASSLGGYTF.

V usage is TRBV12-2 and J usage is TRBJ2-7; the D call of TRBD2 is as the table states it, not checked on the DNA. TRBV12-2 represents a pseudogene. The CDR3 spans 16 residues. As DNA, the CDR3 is TGTGCAAGTCGCTTAGTACAACTAACTCACTCCTACGAGCAGTACTTC. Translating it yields CASRLVQLTHSYEQYF.